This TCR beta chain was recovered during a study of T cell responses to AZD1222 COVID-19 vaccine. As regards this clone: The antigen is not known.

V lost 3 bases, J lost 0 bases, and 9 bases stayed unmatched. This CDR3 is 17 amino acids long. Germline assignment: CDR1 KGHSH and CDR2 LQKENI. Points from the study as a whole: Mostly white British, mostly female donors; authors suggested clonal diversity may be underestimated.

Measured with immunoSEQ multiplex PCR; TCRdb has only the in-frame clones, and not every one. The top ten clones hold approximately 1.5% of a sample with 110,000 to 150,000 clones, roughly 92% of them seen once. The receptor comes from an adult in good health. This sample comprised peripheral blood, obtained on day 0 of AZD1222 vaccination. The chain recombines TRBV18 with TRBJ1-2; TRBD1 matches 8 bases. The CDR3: CASSPLPGTGSNYGYTF. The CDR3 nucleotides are TGTGCCAGCTCACCCCTCCCCGGGACAGGATCTAACTATGGCTACACCTTC.